This T cell receptor beta chain was captured in a study of blood T cell repertoires in COVID-19. Profiled with immunoSEQ multiplex PCR; TCRdb holds only in-frame clones, not every one. The sample lists some 530,000 clones, roughly 88% occurring once. V dropped 4 bases and J dropped 5; count of bases not matched to a gene: 8. The CDR3 loop spans 15 amino acids. Germline-derived CDR1 and CDR2 are SGHNT and YYREEE (reference sequence). Sample: peripheral blood. The chain recombines TRBV5-4 with TRBJ2-1, with TRBD1 matching 8 bases. The receptor's source is a human donor in a cohort sampled during active COVID-19. The CDR3 DNA is TGTGCCAGCAGCCGTGGACAGGGAGACGACAATGAGCAGTTCTTC. Translating gives CASSRGQGDDNEQFF.